This entry is about one T cell receptor (beta chain). This entry is derived from a study of T cell changes during pregnancy in multiple sclerosis. Germline V lookup: CDR1 MDHEN, CDR2 SYDVKM. This CDR3 has 12 residues. V lost 2 bases, J lost 7 bases, and 6 bases lay in between. The protocol was immunoSEQ multiplex PCR, while the TCRdb copy is restricted to in-frame clones and leaves out a portion. The sample holds 70,000 to 95,000 clones, 90% to 95% seen once. Sequenced material: peripheral blood, taken in the third trimester of pregnancy. The chain combines TRBV28 with TRBJ2-4, with TRBD2 as a possible D gene (5 bases). The source is a female donor with multiple sclerosis, enrolled in a pregnancy study. The CDR3 here is CASSLGENIQYF. In nucleotides, the CDR3 is TGTGCCAGCAGTTTAGGGGAGAACATTCAGTACTTC.